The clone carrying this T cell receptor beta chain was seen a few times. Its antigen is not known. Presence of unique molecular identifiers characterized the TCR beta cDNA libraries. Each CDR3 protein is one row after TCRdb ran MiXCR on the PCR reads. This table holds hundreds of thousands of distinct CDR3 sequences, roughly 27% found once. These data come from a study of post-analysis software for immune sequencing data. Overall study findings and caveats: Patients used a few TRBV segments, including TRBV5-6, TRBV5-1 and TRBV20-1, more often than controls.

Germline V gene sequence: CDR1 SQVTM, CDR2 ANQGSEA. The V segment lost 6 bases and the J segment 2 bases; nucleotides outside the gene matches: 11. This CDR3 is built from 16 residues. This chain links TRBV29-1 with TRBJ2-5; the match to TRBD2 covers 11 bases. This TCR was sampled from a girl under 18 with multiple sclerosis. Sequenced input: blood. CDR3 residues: CSVAIGTSGRQETQYF. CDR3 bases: TGCAGCGTCGCAATAGGGACTAGCGGAAGACAAGAGACCCAGTACTTC.